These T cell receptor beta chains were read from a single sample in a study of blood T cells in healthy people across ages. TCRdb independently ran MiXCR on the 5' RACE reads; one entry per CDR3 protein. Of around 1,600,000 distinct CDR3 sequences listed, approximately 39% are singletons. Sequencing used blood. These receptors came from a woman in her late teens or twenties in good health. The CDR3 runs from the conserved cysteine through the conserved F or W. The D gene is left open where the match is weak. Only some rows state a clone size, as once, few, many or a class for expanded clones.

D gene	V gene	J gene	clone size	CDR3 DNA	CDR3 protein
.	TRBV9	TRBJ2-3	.	TGTGCCAGCAGCGCCTACGGGGGTCCCCCAGATACGCAGTATTTT	CASSAYGGPPDTQYF
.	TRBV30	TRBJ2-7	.	TGTGCCTGGAGTAGGAGTCGTGAAGGAAACGAGCGGTACTTC	CAWSRSREGNERYF
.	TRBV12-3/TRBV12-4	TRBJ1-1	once	TGTGCCAGCAAAACAGGAGGAGGAAACACTGAAGCTTTCTTT	CASKTGGGNTEAFF
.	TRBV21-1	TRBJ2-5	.	TGTGCCAGCAGCAAAGCGGCAGAGACCCAGTACTTC	CASSKAAETQYF
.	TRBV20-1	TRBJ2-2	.	TGCAGTGCTAGAGAGGCACGAGCGAACACCGGGGAGCTGTTTTTT	CSAREARANTGELFF
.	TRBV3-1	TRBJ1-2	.	TGTGCCAGCAGCCAAAGTCCGGGGGCGAAGCAGGGCTACACCTTC	CASSQSPGAKQGYTF
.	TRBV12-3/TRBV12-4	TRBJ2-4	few	TGTGCCAGCAGTCCCGGGACATCGGGGGACGGGTACTTC	CASSPGTSGDGYF
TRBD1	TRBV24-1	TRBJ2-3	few	TGTGCCACCAGTGATCCCCGGGACAGGGTGGGAAATACGCAGTATTTT	CATSDPRDRVGNTQYF
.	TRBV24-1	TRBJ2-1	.	TGTGCCACCAGTGGGGGTTGGTCGGAGAGGAATGAGCAGTTCTTC	CATSGGWSERNEQFF
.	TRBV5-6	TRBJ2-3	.	TGTGCCAGCAGCCTCTCCTGGGATACGCAGTATTTT	CASSLSWDTQYF
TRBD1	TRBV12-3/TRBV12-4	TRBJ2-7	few	TGTGCCAGCACCGAGACAGGGGTTAATGAGCAGTACTTC	CASTETGVNEQYF
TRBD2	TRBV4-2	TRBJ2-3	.	TGTGCCAGCAGCCATCCGACTAGCGGGGTCACAGATACGCAGTATTTT	CASSHPTSGVTDTQYF
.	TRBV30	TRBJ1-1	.	TGTGCCTGGAACTACGACGCTGAAGCTTTCTTT	CAWNYDAEAFF
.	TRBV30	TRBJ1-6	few	TGTGCCTGGAGTGTAAACTCACCCCTCCACTTT	CAWSVNSPLHF
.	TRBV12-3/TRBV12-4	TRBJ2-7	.	TGTGCCAGCAGTTCCAGGACCAATACCTACGAGCAGTACTTC	CASSSRTNTYEQYF
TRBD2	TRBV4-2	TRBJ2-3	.	TGTGCCAGCAGCCAAGAGTTAGCGGGAGGGCCCACAGATACGCAGTATTTT	CASSQELAGGPTDTQYF
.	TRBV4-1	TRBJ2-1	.	TGCGCCAGCGCCGGGGACGTAACCTACAATGAGCAGTTCTTC	CASAGDVTYNEQFF
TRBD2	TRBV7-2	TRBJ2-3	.	TGTGCCAGCAGCCTGGGACTAGCGGGAGACCGTCGCACAGATACGCAGGATTTT	CASSLGLAGDRRTDTQDF
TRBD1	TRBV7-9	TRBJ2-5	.	TGTGCCAGCAGCCGCATAGGGACAGACAGGAATGAGCAGTACTTC	CASSRIGTDRNEQYF
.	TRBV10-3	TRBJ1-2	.	TGTGCCATCGGTGTTGGGAACTATGGCTACACCTTC	CAIGVGNYGYTF
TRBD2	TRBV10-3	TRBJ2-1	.	TGTGCCATCAGTGAGCTGGGGACTAGCGGGGGTGGTGAGCGGTTCTTC	CAISELGTSGGGERFF
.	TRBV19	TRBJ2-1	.	TGTGCCAGTAGTATAGCTCTAAACAATGGGCAGTTCTTC	CASSIALNNGQFF
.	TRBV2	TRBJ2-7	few	TGTGCCAGCAGTGCCCTGGGGGGACTGGCCACCTACGAGCAGTACTTC	CASSALGGLATYEQYF
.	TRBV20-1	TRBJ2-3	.	TGCAGTGCTAGAAGGGGGGAAGATACGCAGTATTTT	CSARRGEDTQYF
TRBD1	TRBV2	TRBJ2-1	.	TGTGCCAGCAGTTCCGACAGGGTAGAGGACAATGAGCAGTTCTTC	CASSSDRVEDNEQFF
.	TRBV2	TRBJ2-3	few	TGTGCCAGCAGGGTTTCGGAGGCGCAGTATTTT	CASRVSEAQYF
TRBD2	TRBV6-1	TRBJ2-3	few	TGTGCCAGCAGTGAAACTCTGGGAGGGGCCACAGATACGCAGTATTTT	CASSETLGGATDTQYF
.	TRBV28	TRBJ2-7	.	TGTGCCAGCAGTTTAGAAGGGTTTCGACGGGAGCAGTACTTC	CASSLEGFRREQYF
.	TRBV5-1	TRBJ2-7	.	TGCGCCAGCAGCCAGTATCCGACAGTCCCCTACGAGCAGTACTTC	CASSQYPTVPYEQYF
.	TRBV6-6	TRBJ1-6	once	TGTGTCAGCGCCTCGGGGGTATATAATTCACCCCTCCACTTT	CVSASGVYNSPLHF
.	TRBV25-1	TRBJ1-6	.	TGTGCCAGCAGTGAATCCAGCGGGTCGAATTCACCCCTCCACTTT	CASSESSGSNSPLHF
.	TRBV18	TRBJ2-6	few	TGTGCCAGCTCACCAAGGGAACAATCTGGGGCCAACGTCCTGACTTTC	CASSPREQSGANVLTF
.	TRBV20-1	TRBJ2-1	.	TGCAGTGCCGGGGCCAGCTCCTACAATGAGCAGTTCTTC	CSAGASSYNEQFF
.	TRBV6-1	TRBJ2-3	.	TGTGCCAGCAGTGAAGCGTATTCAAGCACAGATACGCAGTATTTT	CASSEAYSSTDTQYF
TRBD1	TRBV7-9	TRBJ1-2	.	TGTGCCAGCAGGACAGGGGGCGCGGACTATGGCTACACCTTC	CASRTGGADYGYTF
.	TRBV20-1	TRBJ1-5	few	TGCAGTGCCTCCCAGGGAGGAGGGGATCAGCCCCAGCATTTT	CSASQGGGDQPQHF
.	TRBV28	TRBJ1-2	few	TGTGCCAGCAAATACTTCCGGGAAGCTAACTATGGCTACACCTTC	CASKYFREANYGYTF
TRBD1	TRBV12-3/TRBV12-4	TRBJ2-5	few	TGTGCCAGCAGTTTAGTTAGGGGGACAGGGGGTGAGACCCAGTACTTC	CASSLVRGTGGETQYF
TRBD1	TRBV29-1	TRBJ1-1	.	TGCAGCGTTGGGGAGACAGGGTCGTCTGAAGCTTTCTTT	CSVGETGSSEAFF
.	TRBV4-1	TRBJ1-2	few	TGCGCCAGCAGCCAACATCGAGGGATTAACTATGGCTACACCTTC	CASSQHRGINYGYTF